What follows are 23 T cell receptor beta chains derived from one specimen sequenced in a study of Ad26.COV2.S vaccination and SARS-CoV-2 variants. Libraries were prepared by immunoSEQ multiplex PCR; TCRdb keeps only in-frame clonotypes and omits some of them. The table includes 350,000 to 400,000 clones, around 89% detected once. Treatment defined: some 20 received Ad26.COV2.S at low or high dose, single or two shots; several received placebo; per-sample allocation not given. Day 63 after the first vaccine or placebo injection was the time point for sampling. The sample consisted of peripheral blood, taken in a trial of Ad26.COV2.S vaccine versus placebo. These receptors were taken from a person aged 18-65 years who received the Ad26.COV2.S COVID-19 vaccine or a placebo.

V is TRBV27 and J is TRBJ2-1, with D perhaps given as TRBD1 or TRBD2 (7 bases each). CDR1 MNHEY and CDR2 SMNVEV come from the germline V gene (reference sequence). This CDR3 has 21 residues. Trimming pared 6 bases from V and 4 bases from J, leaving 34 bases between. CDR3 loop: CASREQGFERDFYLGYNEQFF. For the CDR3, the DNA is TGTGCCAGCAGGGAACAGGGGTTTGAGCGGGACTTCTATTTGGGATACAATGAGCAGTTCTTC.

V and J are TRBV5-1 and TRBJ1-1; the D is unclear. The V end was cut by 2 bases, the J end by 1 base, with 9 bases between. Germline lookup yields CDR1 SGHRS and CDR2 YFSETQ. CDR3 length equals 14 residues. The CDR3 reads CASSLRQPNTEAFF. The CDR3 bases are TGCGCCAGCAGCTTACGGCAGCCGAACACTGAAGCTTTCTTT. The full variable domain, with the rest looked up from reference TRBV5-1 and TRBJ1-1, is KAGVTQTPRYLIKTRGQQVTLSCSPISGHRSVSWYQQTPGQGLQFLFEYFSETQRNKGNFPGRFSGRQFSNSRSEMNVSTLELGDSALYLCASSLRQPNTEAFFGQGTRLTVV.

The rearrangement uses TRBV29-1 and TRBJ2-1; 7 positions match TRBD1. This CDR3 contains 16 residues. Germline CDR1 reads SQVTM; CDR2 reads ANQGSEA. Trimming removed 7 bases from V and 6 bases from J; junction bases left unmatched: 18. The CDR3 reads CSAATGWGSSSNEQFF. The CDR3 DNA reads TGCAGCGCAGCGACAGGGTGGGGGTCTTCGTCCAATGAGCAGTTCTTC.

This CDR3 is CASSRASGSYEQYF. DNA for the CDR3: TGTGCCAGCAGCAGGGCTAGCGGCTCCTACGAGCAGTACTTC. The chain uses TRBV5-4 and TRBJ2-7; 7 nucleotides line up with TRBD2. The CDR3 has 14 amino acids. V trimming: 4 bases; J trimming: 0 bases; junction bases outside the gene matches: 4. Germline assignment: CDR1 SGHNT and CDR2 YYREEE (reference sequence).

This clone was detected once. V and J are TRBV4-1 and TRBJ2-7, with 8 bases fitting TRBD2. Germline values: CDR1 MGHRA, CDR2 YSYEKL. This CDR3 has 16 residues. With 1 base clipped from V and 0 bases from J, the junction kept 5 bases outside the gene matches. CDR3 region: CASSQVGGRNSYEQYF. The CDR3 DNA reads as TGCGCCAGCAGCCAAGTAGGCGGGAGGAACTCCTACGAGCAGTACTTC.

The CDR3 region is CASSQDLRGRNSPLHF. For the CDR3, the DNA is TGCGCCAGCAGCCAAGATCTCAGAGGACGTAATTCACCCCTCCACTTT. The chain combines TRBV4-3 with TRBJ1-6, with D uncertain. The CDR3 sequence is 16 residues long. V was trimmed by 0 bases and J by 6 bases, leaving 12 bases between them. Per germline, CDR1 LGHNA and CDR2 YSLEER.

The chain recombines TRBV14 with TRBJ2-7, with D hard to call. V was cut by 2 bases and J by 6 bases, with 11 bases left in between. Germline loops: CDR1 SGHDN, CDR2 FVKESK. CDR3 length equals 13 residues. CDR3 DNA: TGTGCCAGCAGCCAATCAGGTGATAGCGAGCAGTACTTC. This gives the protein CASSQSGDSEQYF.

The rearrangement joins TRBV29-1 to TRBJ2-2, with TRBD1 matching over 10 bases. Germline CDR1 SQVTM, CDR2 ANQGSEA. The CDR3 length is 13 residues. V lost 4 bases and J lost 4; bases outside the gene matches: 0. This CDR3 is CSVGTGGTGELFF. DNA of the CDR3: TGCAGCGTTGGGACAGGGGGCACCGGGGAGCTGTTTTTT.

This rearrangement joins TRBV15 to TRBJ1-5; the D is unclear. CDR1 is LNHNV, CDR2 YYDKDF, per germline (reference sequence). The CDR3 totals 12 residues. V lost 1 base and J 8 bases, leaving 6 bases between the germline ends. The CDR3 spells CATSRGQEPQHF. The CDR3 DNA is TGTGCCACCAGCAGAGGTCAGGAGCCCCAGCATTTT.

V usage is TRBV19 and J usage is TRBJ2-7; no definite D call. The length of the CDR3 is 15 residues. The germline CDR1 and CDR2 sequences are LNHDA and SQIVND (reference sequence). Trimming stripped 5 bases from V and 2 bases from J, with 16 bases between. DNA of the CDR3: TGTGCCAGTAGTTACACTGGCCAGGCCACCTACGAGCAGTACTTC. It translates to CASSYTGQATYEQYF.

This chain connects TRBV4-1 to TRBJ1-6; D is uncertain. V shed 4 bases and J shed 10 bases, with 14 bases lying between them. This CDR3 has 14 amino acids. Germline CDR1 and CDR2: MGHRA and YSYEKL. Here the CDR3 reads CASSLWLQKSPLHF. In DNA form, the CDR3 reads TGCGCCAGCAGCCTTTGGTTGCAGAAATCACCCCTCCACTTT.

In nucleotides, the CDR3 is TGTGCCAGCAGTTACTCGTCCAGGGGAAGCACAGATACGCAGTATTTT. Residues: CASSYSSRGSTDTQYF. V gene TRBV6-5 combines with J gene TRBJ2-3; possible D gene TRBD1, 6 bases. Per germline, CDR1 MNHEY and CDR2 SVGAGI. The CDR3 is 16 amino acids. V lost 0 bases to trimming and J lost 0 bases, with 10 bases between them.

V and J are TRBV6-2 or TRBV6-3 and TRBJ2-1, with a tentative D call TRBD2 (6 bases). The CDR3 runs to 13 residues. V was trimmed by 5 bases and J by 7 bases, leaving 12 bases between them. The V gene's germline CDR1 is MNHEY and CDR2 SVGEGT. In DNA, the CDR3 is TGTGCCAGCAGTCCGACTAGGACGAATGAGCAGTTCTTC. Translation gives CASSPTRTNEQFF.

This clone was counted a single time. V usage is TRBV11-3 and J usage is TRBJ2-1; D might be TRBD2 (5 bases). The germline V gene has CDR1 SGHNT and CDR2 YENEEA. The CDR3 runs 16 residues. V was clipped by 6 bases and J by 3 bases, with 18 bases between them. Here the CDR3 reads CASSSAARAGYNEQFF. In DNA form, the CDR3 reads TGTGCCAGCAGTTCGGCAGCCCGGGCGGGCTACAATGAGCAGTTCTTC.

This rearrangement joins TRBV30 to TRBJ2-1; D may be TRBD1 or TRBD2 (6 bases each). V shed 4 bases and J shed 4 bases, with 20 bases lying between them. This CDR3 is 16 amino acids long. From germline, CDR1 is GTSNPN and CDR2 SVGIG (reference sequence). Here the CDR3 reads CAWMRGTGLSYNEQFF. CDR3 nucleotide sequence: TGTGCCTGGATGAGGGGGACGGGACTTTCGTACAATGAGCAGTTCTTC.

The chain joins TRBV30 to TRBJ1-5, with no clear D. Trimming stripped 3 bases from V and 1 base from J, with 7 bases between. The germline V gene has CDR1 GTSNPN and CDR2 SVGIG (reference sequence). The CDR3 is made up of 13 amino acids. Written as DNA, the CDR3 is TGTGCCTGGAGCCTCCAAAGCAATCAGCCCCAGCATTTT. Its translation: CAWSLQSNQPQHF. Full variable domain (outside the CDR3, taken from reference TRBV30 and TRBJ1-5): SQTIHQWPATLVQPVGSPLSLECTVEGTSNPNLYWYRQAAGRGLQLLFYSVGIGQISSEVPQNLSASRPQDRQFILSSKKLLLSDSGFYLCAWSLQSNQPQHFGDGTRLSIL.

The V gene is TRBV7-3, the J gene TRBJ2-3; weak D call: TRBD2 (7 bases). V lost 2 bases to trimming and J lost 3 bases, with 12 bases between them. The V gene's germline CDR1 is SGHTA and CDR2 FQGTGA. The CDR3 has 15 amino acids. CDR3 protein: CASSLAGAGTDTQYF. In DNA, the CDR3 is TGTGCCAGCAGCTTAGCGGGGGCCGGGACAGATACGCAGTATTTT.

J is TRBJ2-5 and V is TRBV7-2; 11 bases are a match to TRBD2. The CDR3 has 16 amino acids. The J segment lost 5 bases and the V segment lost 1 base, leaving 6 bases of the junction unmatched. CDR1 and CDR2 from the germline V gene are SGHTA and FQGNSA. The CDR3: CASSLGFPSGRETQYF. In DNA form, the CDR3 reads TGTGCCAGCAGCTTAGGGTTCCCTAGCGGGAGGGAGACCCAGTACTTC. Complete variable domain (other parts from reference TRBV7-2 and TRBJ2-5): GAGVSQSPSNKVTEKGKDVELRCDPISGHTALYWYRQSLGQGLEFLIYFQGNSAPDKSGLPSDRFSAERTGGSVSTLTIQRTQQEDSAVYLCASSLGFPSGRETQYFGPGTRLLVL.

The CDR3 is CASSVGDGFRYGYTF. CDR3 nucleotide sequence: TGTGCCAGCAGCGTAGGGGACGGATTCCGCTATGGCTACACCTTC. The chain employs TRBV9 and TRBJ1-2; possibly TRBD1 for D (5 bases). CDR1 and CDR2 from the germline V gene are SGDLS and YYNGEE. V was shortened by 0 bases and J by 4 bases, with 13 bases between the two germline ends. CDR3 length: 15 amino acids.

V is TRBV28 and J is TRBJ1-2; D possibly corresponds to TRBD1 (5 bases). Germline-derived CDR1 and CDR2 are MDHEN and SYDVKM. The length of the CDR3 is 13 residues. Trimming took 2 bases from V and 4 from J, leaving 8 bases between them. The CDR3 coding sequence is TGTGCCAGCAGTTTAAGTGGGGGCTATGGCTACACCTTC. As protein: CASSLSGGYGYTF.

V is TRBV7-2 and J is TRBJ2-5; TRBD2 aligns across 8 bases. Germline-derived CDR1 and CDR2 are SGHTA and FQGNSA. The V gene end was trimmed by 3 bases and the J gene end by 1 base; junction bases not matched to a gene: 1. The CDR3 contains 14 residues. DNA for the CDR3: TGTGCCAGCAGCTTGGGGACTAGCCAAGAGACCCAGTACTTC. The encoded protein is CASSLGTSQETQYF.

The genes are TRBV24-1 and TRBJ1-1; D possibly corresponds to TRBD1 (6 bases). The CDR3 sequence is 11 residues long. Trimming pared 6 bases from V and 9 bases from J, leaving 10 bases between. Germline CDR1 KGHDR, CDR2 SFDVKD. The CDR3 spells CATSSGAQAFF. The DNA of the CDR3 is TGTGCCACCAGTTCGGGGGCGCAAGCTTTCTTT.

The rearrangement joins TRBV7-3 to TRBJ2-3; D not certain. CDR1 and CDR2 from the germline V gene are SGHTA and FQGTGA. CDR3 length equals 13 residues. V dropped 5 bases and J dropped 1 base, with 7 bases sitting between them. CDR3: CASSGTGTDTQYF. CDR3 in DNA: TGTGCCAGCAGCGGAACAGGCACAGATACGCAGTATTTT.